This T cell receptor (beta chain) stems from a study of identifying expanded T cells in peripheral blood. CDR1 MDHEN and CDR2 SYDVKM come from the germline V gene. V was trimmed by 3 bases and J by 2 bases, leaving 15 bases between them. This CDR3 spans 16 amino acids. To note about this clone: What it binds is not known.

Study-level points and caveats: Clone count variance between roughly 2-week samples rose with total template count. Differentially abundant clones: 1 to 1.5 between replicates, about 16 at around 14 days, roughly 18 at four.

Method: immunoSEQ multiplex PCR; TCRdb's copy keeps in-frame clones and lacks some. The sample lists around 100,000 clones; more than 70% were seen once. This chain joins TRBV28 and TRBJ2-3; D unclear. The receptor was isolated from a person aged 18 to 69 in good health. The sequenced material came from blood. CDR3 residues: CASSFVRTSHTDTQYF. The CDR3 bases are TGTGCCAGCAGTTTCGTACGCACTTCCCACACAGATACGCAGTATTTT.